These T cell receptor beta chains were read from a single sample in a study of identical twins. A single record per CDR3 protein comes from TCRdb applying MiXCR to the 5' RACE reads. This sample has about 920,000 distinct CDR3 sequences, with 9% to 15% found just once. These same data were also listed under a study on yellow fever vaccine responses in identical twins.

Sequences were obtained from PBMCs. The receptors come from a young woman in good health. Each CDR3 is given with its conserved first and last residue. D genes are given only for firm matches. The size of a clone is reported for some rows only, either as once, few or many, or as a class for expanded clones.

>TRBV5-5|few|-|TRBJ1-1
TGTGCCAGCAGCTTATGGACGGTCCCTGGGACTGAAGCTTTCTTT
CASSLWTVPGTEAFF
>TRBV18|-|TRBD1|TRBJ1-5
TGTGCCAGCTCACCGCAACAGGGGGCTCAGCCCCAGCATTTT
CASSPQQGAQPQHF
>TRBV10-3|few|TRBD1|TRBJ1-5
TGTGCCATCAGTGAGGGGACAGGACCAAGCAATCAGCCCCAGCATTTT
CAISEGTGPSNQPQHF
>TRBV4-1|few|-|TRBJ2-5
TGCGCCAGCAGCCAAGATGCCTTTCGGTTGGGGGAAGAGACCCAGTACTTC
CASSQDAFRLGEETQYF
>TRBV6-5|many|-|TRBJ2-3
TGTGCCAGCAGTTATCTGGCAGGGTATACAGATACGCAGTATTTT
CASSYLAGYTDTQYF
>TRBV18|few|-|TRBJ2-7
TGTGCCAGCTCACCACCCCACATGTCCTACGAGCAGTACTTC
CASSPPHMSYEQYF
>TRBV11-2|-|-|TRBJ2-7
TGTGCCAGCAGCCCCCACAGAGTCTACGAGCAGTACTTC
CASSPHRVYEQYF
>TRBV7-6|-|TRBD2|TRBJ2-1
TGTGCCAGCAGCCCCCCTAGCGGGGGGCCCGATGAGCAGTTCTTC
CASSPPSGGPDEQFF
>TRBV15|few|TRBD2|TRBJ2-2
TGTGCCACCAGCAGAGAATTAGCGGGGGGGCTCACCGGGGAGCTGTTTTTT
CATSRELAGGLTGELFF
>TRBV11-2|-|TRBD2|TRBJ2-7
TGTGCCAGCAGCTTAGATCTCATGGGGACTCTAGCGGTTCCCTACGAGCAGTACTTC
CASSLDLMGTLAVPYEQYF
>TRBV3-1|few|TRBD2|TRBJ2-1
TGTGCCAGCAGCCAAGATTTTTGGTTGGGCGGGAGTCCCAATGAGCAGTTCTTC
CASSQDFWLGGSPNEQFF
>TRBV5-1|-|-|TRBJ2-5
TGCGCCAGCAGCTTGCTTGGGGGGATCCAAGAGACCCAGTACTTC
CASSLLGGIQETQYF
>TRBV9|-|TRBD1|TRBJ1-1
TGTGCCAGCAGCAAAACCGACAGGGGGCTGGGGAACACTGAAGCTTTCTTT
CASSKTDRGLGNTEAFF
>TRBV7-6|few|-|TRBJ2-7
TGTGCCAGCAGCCCAGTGGGGGGCGGGAGTTCCTACGAGCAGTACTTC
CASSPVGGGSSYEQYF